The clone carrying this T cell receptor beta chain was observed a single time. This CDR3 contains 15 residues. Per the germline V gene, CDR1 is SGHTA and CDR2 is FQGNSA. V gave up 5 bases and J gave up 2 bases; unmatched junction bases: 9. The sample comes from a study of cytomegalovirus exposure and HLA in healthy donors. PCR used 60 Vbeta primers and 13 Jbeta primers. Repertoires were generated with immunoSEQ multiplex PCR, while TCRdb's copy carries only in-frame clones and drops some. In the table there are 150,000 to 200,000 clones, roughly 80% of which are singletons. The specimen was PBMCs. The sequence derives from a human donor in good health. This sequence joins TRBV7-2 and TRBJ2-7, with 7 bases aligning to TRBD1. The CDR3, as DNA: TGTGCCAGCAGCGAAATATCGACAGGGACCTACGAGCAGTACTTC. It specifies CASSEISTGTYEQYF.